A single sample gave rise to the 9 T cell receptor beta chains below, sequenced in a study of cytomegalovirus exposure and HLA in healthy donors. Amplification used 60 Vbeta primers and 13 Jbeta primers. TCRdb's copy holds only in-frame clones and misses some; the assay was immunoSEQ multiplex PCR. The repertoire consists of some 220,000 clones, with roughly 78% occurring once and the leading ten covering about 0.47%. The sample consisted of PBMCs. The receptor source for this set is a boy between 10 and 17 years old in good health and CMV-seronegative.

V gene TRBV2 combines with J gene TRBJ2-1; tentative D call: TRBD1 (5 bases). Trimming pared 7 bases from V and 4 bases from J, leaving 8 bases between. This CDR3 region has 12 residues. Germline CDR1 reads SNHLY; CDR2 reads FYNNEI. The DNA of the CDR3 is TGTGCCAGCAATGGGGCGTACAATGAGCAGTTCTTC. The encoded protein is CASNGAYNEQFF.

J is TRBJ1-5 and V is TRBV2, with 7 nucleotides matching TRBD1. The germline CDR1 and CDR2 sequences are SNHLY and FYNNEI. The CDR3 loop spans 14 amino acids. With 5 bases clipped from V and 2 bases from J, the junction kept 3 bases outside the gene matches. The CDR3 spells CASSYQGGNQPQHF. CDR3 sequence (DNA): TGTGCCAGCAGTTATCAGGGGGGCAATCAGCCCCAGCATTTT.

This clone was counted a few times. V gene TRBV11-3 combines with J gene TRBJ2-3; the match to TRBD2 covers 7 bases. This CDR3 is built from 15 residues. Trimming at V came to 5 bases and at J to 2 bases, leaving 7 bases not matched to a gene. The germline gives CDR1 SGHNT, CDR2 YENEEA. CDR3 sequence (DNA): TGTGCCAGCAGCCCTTACGGGAGGAACACAGATACGCAGTATTTT. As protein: CASSPYGRNTDTQYF.

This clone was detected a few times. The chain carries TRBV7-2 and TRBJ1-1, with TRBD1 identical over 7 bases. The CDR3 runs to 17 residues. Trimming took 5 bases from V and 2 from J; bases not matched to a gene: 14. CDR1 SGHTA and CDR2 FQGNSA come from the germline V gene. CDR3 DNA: TGTGCCAGCAGCCAGAACCCTTTGGGACAGATCAACACTGAAGCTTTCTTT. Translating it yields CASSQNPLGQINTEAFF. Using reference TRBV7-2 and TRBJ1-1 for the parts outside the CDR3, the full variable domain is GAGVSQSPSNKVTEKGKDVELRCDPISGHTALYWYRQSLGQGLEFLIYFQGNSAPDKSGLPSDRFSAERTGGSVSTLTIQRTQQEDSAVYLCASSQNPLGQINTEAFFGQGTRLTVV.

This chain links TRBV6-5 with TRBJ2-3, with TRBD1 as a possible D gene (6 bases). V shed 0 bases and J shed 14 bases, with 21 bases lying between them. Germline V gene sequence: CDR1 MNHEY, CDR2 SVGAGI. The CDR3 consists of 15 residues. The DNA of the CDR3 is TGTGCCAGCAGTTACTCCCCCGGCGGCAGGGGCTTGTCGTATTTT. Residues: CASSYSPGGRGLSYF.

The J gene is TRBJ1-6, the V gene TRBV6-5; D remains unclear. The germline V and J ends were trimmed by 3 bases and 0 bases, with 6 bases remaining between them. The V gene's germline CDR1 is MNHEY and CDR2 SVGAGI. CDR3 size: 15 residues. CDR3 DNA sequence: TGTGCCAGCAGTTATACGAGCTCCTATAATTCACCCCTCCACTTT. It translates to CASSYTSSYNSPLHF.

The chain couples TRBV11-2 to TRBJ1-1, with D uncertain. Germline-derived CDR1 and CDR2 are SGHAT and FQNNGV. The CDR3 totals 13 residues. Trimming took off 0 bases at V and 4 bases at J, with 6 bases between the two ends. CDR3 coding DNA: TGTGCCAGCAGCTTAGATTCTGTCACTGAAGCTTTCTTT. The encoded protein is CASSLDSVTEAFF.

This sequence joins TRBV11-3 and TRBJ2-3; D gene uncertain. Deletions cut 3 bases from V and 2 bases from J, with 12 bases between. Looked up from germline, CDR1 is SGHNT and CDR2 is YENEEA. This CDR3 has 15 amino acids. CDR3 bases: TGTGCCAGCAGCTTTGAAATAGATGTCACAGATACGCAGTATTTT. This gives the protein CASSFEIDVTDTQYF.

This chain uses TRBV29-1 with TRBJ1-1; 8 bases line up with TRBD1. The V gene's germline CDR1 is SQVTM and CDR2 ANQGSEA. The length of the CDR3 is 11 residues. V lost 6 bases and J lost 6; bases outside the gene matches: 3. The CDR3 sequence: CSVGTGAEAFF. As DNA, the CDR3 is TGCAGCGTCGGGACAGGCGCTGAAGCTTTCTTT.